This TCR beta chain stems from a study of kidney transplant recipient with SARS-CoV-2 infection. Each CDR3 protein is one row after TCRdb ran MiXCR on the reads. Among 250,000 or so distinct CDR3 sequences listed, 29% were seen once. This clonotype was counted ten times or more. The TCR was taken from a male patient aged 25-45 years who had COVID-19 and was a kidney transplant recipient. Some T cells may be the graft donor's. The sample was a blood sample, taken at baseline and around day 110 from a kidney transplant recipient.

This chain's CDR3 is CASSPSYGGLAMGESYEQYF. The CDR3 nucleotides are TGTGCCAGCAGTCCCAGCTACGGGGGACTAGCGATGGGGGAATCCTACGAGCAGTACTTC. The chain joins TRBV28 to TRBJ2-7; TRBD2 matches at 10 bases. The CDR3 extends over 20 amino acids. V trimming: 5 bases; J trimming: 1 base; junction bases outside the gene matches: 20. Germline loops: CDR1 MDHEN, CDR2 SYDVKM.